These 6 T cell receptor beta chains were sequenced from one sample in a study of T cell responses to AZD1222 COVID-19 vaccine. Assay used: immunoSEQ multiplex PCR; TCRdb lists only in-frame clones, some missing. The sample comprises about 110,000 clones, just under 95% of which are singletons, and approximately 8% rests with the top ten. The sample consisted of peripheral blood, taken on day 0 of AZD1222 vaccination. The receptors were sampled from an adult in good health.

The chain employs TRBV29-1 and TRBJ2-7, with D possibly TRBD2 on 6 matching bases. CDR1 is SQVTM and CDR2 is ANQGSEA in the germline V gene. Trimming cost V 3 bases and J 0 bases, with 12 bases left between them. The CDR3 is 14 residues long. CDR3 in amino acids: CSVEAGTYSYEQYF. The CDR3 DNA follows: TGCAGCGTTGAGGCCGGGACTTACTCCTACGAGCAGTACTTC.

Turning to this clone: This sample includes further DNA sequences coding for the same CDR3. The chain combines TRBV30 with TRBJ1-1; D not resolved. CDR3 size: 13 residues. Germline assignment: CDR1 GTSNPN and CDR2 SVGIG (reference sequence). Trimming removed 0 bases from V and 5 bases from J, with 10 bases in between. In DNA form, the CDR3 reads TGTGCCTGGAGTGTACTCGGTGGGACTGAAGCTTTCTTT. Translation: CAWSVLGGTEAFF.

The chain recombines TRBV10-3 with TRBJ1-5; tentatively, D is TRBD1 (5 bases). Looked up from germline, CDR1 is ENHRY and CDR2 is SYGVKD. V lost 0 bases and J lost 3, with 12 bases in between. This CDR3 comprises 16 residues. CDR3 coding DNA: TGTGCCATCAGTGAGTCGGGTCAGGGAAACAATCAGCCCCAGCATTTT. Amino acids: CAISESGQGNNQPQHF.

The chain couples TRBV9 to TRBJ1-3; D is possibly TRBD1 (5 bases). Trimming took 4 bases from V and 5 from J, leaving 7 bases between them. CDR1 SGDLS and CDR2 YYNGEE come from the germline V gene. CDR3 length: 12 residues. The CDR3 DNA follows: TGTGCCAGCAGCCAGGACAGAAACACCATATATTTT. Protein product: CASSQDRNTIYF.

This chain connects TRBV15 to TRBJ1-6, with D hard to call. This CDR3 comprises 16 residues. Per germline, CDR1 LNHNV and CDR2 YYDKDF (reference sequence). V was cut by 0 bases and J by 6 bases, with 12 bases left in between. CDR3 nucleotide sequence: TGTGCCACCAGCAGAGAGAGGAGAGCCGGTAATTCACCCCTCCACTTT. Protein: CATSRERRAGNSPLHF.

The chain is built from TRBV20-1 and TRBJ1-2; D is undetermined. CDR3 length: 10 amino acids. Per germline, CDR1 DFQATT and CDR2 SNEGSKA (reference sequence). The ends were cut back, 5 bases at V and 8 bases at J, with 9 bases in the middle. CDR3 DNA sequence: TGCAGTGCTCCCTCGGGGGGCTACACCTTC. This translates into CSAPSGGYTF.